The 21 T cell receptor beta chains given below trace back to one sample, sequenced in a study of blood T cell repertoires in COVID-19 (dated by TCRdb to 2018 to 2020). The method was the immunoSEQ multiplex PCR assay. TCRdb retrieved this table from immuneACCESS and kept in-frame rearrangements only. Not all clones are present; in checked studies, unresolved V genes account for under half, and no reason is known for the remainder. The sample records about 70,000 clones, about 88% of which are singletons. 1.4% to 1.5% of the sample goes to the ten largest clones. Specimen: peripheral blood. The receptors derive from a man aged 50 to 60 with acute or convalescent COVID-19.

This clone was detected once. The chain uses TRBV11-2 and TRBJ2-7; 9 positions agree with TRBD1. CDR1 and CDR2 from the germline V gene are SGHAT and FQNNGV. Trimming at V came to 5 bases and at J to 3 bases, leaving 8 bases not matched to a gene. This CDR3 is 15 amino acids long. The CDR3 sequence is CASSTEQGASYEQYF. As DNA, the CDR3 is TGTGCCAGCAGCACCGAACAGGGGGCGAGCTACGAGCAGTACTTC.

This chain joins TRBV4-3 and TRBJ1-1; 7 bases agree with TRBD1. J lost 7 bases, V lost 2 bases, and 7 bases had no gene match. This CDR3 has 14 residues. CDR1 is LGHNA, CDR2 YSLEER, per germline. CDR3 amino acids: CASSQLTGPGEAFF. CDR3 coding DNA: TGCGCCAGCAGCCAATTGACAGGGCCGGGTGAAGCTTTCTTT.

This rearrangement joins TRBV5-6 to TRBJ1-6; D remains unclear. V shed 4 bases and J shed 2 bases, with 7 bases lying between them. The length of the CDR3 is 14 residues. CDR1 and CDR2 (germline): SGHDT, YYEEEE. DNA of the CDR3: TGTGCCAGCAGCCGCAGGCCCTATAATTCACCCCTCCACTTT. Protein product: CASSRRPYNSPLHF.

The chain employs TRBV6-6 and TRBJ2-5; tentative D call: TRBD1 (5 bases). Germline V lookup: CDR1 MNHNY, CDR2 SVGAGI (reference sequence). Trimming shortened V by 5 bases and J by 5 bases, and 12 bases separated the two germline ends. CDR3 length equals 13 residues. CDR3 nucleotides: TGTGCCAGCAGTAACAGGCCTGGGGAGACCCAGTACTTC. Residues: CASSNRPGETQYF.

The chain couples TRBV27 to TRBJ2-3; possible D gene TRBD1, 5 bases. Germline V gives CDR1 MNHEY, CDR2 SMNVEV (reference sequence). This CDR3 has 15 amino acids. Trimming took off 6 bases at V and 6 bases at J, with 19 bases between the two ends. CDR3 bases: TGTGCCAGCAGGGGTCTTAACTTTCGACAGGATACGCAGTATTTT. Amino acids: CASRGLNFRQDTQYF.

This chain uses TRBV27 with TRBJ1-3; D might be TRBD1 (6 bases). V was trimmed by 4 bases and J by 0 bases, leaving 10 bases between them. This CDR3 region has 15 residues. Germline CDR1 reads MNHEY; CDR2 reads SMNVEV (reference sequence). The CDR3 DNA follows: TGTGCCAGCAGTTCCCAGGGGCTCTCTGGAAACACCATATATTTT. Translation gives CASSSQGLSGNTIYF.

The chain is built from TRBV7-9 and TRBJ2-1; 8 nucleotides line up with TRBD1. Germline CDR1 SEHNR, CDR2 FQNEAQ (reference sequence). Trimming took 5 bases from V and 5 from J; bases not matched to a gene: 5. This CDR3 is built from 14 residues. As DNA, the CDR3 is TGTGCCAGCAGCCACAGGACAGGGAACAATGAGCAGTTCTTC. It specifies CASSHRTGNNEQFF.

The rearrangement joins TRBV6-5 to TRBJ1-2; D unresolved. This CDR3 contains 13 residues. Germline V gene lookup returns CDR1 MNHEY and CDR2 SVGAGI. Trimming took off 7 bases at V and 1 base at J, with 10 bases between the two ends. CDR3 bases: TGTGCCAGCAAACCGATACTTAACTATGGCTACACCTTC. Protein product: CASKPILNYGYTF.

The DNA of the CDR3 is TGTGCCAGCAGCTCTATCGTGAACACTGAAGCTTTCTTT. Its translation is CASSSIVNTEAFF. J is TRBJ1-1 and V is TRBV12-3 or TRBV12-4; unclear D gene. V shed 6 bases and J shed 0 bases, with 8 bases lying between them. The CDR3 spans 13 residues.

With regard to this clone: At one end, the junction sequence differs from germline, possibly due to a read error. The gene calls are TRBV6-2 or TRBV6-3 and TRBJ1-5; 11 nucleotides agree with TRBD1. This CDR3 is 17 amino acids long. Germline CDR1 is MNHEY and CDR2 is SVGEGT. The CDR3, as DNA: TGTGCCAGCAGCTCGGGGGGACAGGGGGTTAGCTATCAGCCCCAGCATTTT. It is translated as CASSSGGQGVSYQPQHF.

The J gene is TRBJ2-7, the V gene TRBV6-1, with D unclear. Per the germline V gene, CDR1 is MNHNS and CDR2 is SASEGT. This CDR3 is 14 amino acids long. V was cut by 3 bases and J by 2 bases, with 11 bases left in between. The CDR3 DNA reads TGTGCCAGCAGTGAGTACAGTCCGGCCTACGAGCAGTACGTC. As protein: CASSEYSPAYEQYV.

CDR3 region: CASSPSLGDEQYF. In nucleotides, the CDR3 is TGTGCCAGCTCACCCTCCCTGGGCGACGAGCAGTACTTC. This sequence joins TRBV18 and TRBJ2-7; no clear D gene. Looked up from germline, CDR1 is KGHSH and CDR2 is LQKENI. The CDR3 loop spans 13 amino acids. V was clipped by 3 bases and J by 5 bases, with 11 bases between them.

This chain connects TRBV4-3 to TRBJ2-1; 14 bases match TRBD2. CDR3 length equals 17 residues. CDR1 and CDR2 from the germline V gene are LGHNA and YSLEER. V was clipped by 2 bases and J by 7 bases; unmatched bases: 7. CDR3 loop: CASSQFLTSGGGNEQFF. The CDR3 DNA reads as TGCGCCAGCAGCCAATTTCTGACTAGCGGGGGGGGTAATGAGCAGTTCTTC.

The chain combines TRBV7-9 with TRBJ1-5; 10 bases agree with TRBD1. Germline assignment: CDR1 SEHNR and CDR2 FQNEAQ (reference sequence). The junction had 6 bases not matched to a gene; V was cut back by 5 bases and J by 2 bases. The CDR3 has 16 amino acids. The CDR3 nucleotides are TGTGCCAGCAGCAACGACAGGGGGCAAGGCAATCAGCCCCAGCATTTT. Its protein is CASSNDRGQGNQPQHF.

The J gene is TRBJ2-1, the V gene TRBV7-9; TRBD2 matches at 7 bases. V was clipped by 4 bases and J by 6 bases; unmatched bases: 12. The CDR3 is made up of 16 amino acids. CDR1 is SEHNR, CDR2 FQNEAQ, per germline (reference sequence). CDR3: CASSSPKEASGNEQFF. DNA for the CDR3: TGTGCCAGCAGCTCGCCAAAAGAAGCTAGCGGCAATGAGCAGTTCTTC.

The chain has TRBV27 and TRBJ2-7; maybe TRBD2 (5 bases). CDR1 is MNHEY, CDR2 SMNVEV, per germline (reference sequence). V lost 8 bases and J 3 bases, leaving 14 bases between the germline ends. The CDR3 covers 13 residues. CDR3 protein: CASGSRGIYEQYF. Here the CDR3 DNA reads TGTGCCAGCGGAAGTAGAGGGATCTACGAGCAGTACTTC.

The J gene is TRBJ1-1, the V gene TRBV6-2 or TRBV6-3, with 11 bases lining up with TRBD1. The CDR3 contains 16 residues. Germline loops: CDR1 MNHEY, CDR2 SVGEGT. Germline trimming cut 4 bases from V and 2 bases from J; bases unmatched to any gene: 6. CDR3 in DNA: TGTGCCAGCAGTTCCGGGACAGGGGGGGCTAACACTGAAGCTTTCTTT. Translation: CASSSGTGGANTEAFF.

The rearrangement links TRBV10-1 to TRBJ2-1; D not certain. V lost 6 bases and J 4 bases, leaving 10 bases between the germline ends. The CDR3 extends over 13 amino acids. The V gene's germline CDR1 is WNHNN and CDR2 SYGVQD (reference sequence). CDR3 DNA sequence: TGCGCCAGCAGCGCCGACTTTTACAATGAGCAGTTCTTC. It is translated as CASSADFYNEQFF.

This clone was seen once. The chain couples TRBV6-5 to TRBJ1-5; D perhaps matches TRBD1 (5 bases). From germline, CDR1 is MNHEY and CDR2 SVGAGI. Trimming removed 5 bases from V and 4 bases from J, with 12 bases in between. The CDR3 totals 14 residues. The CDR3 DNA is TGTGCCAGCAGTCCAAGCGGGGGGAATCAGCCCCAGCATTTT. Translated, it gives CASSPSGGNQPQHF.

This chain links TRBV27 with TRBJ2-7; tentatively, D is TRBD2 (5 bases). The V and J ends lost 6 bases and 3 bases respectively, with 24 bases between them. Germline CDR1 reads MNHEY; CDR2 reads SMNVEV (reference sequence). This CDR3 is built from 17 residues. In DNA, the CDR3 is TGTGCCAGCAGCAAATTGGCGGGTATCGGCCCGCTCTACGAGCAGTACTTC. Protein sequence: CASSKLAGIGPLYEQYF.

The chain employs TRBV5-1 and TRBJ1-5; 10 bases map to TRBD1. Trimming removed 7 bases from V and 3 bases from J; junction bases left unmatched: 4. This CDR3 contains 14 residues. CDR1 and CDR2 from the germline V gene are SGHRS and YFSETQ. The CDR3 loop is CASGTGDNNQPQHF. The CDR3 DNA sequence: TGCGCCAGCGGGACAGGGGATAACAATCAGCCCCAGCATTTT.